These 22 T cell receptor beta chains came from one sample sequenced in a study of blood T cell repertoires in COVID-19. Sequenced by immunoSEQ multiplex PCR; TCRdb stores in-frame clones only, minus some. The table shows 350,000 to 550,000 clones, with 85% to 90% occurring only once. The sample was PBMCs or T cells enriched from blood (not recorded which). These receptors came from a young man who had recovered from COVID-19.

The rearrangement uses TRBV7-6 and TRBJ2-2; the match to TRBD1 covers 7 bases. The trim removed 5 bases at V and 3 bases at J, leaving 6 bases unmatched. Per the germline V gene, CDR1 is SGHVS and CDR2 is FNYEAQ. The CDR3 loop spans 15 amino acids. The CDR3 loop reads CASSPVTGDTGELFF. CDR3 nucleotides: TGTGCCAGCAGCCCCGTTACAGGGGACACCGGGGAGCTGTTTTTT. The full variable domain, with the rest looked up from reference TRBV7-6 and TRBJ2-2, is GAGVSQSPRYKVTKRGQDVALRCDPISGHVSLYWYRQALGQGPEFLTYFNYEAQQDKSGLPNDRFSAERPEGSISTLTIQRTEQRDSAMYRCASSPVTGDTGELFFGEGSRLTVL.

The V gene is TRBV28, the J gene TRBJ2-1, with D perhaps TRBD1 (6 bases). Trimming removed 7 bases from V and 15 bases from J, with 16 bases in between. CDR3 length: 11 amino acids. Germline loops: CDR1 MDHEN, CDR2 SYDVKM. As DNA, the CDR3 is TGTGCCAGCACCCAAGGGGGATTTCGGTTCTTC. Amino acid sequence: CASTQGGFRFF. The entire variable domain, with the rest obtained from reference TRBV28 and TRBJ2-1, is as follows: DVKVTQSSRYLVKRTGEKVFLECVQDMDHENMFWYRQDPGLGLRLIYFSYDVKMKEKGDIPEGYSVSREKKERFSLILESASTNQTSMYLCASTQGGFRFFGPGTRLTVL.

The V call is TRBV28, the J call TRBJ2-3; 15 nucleotides align to TRBD2. Germline lookup yields CDR1 MDHEN and CDR2 SYDVKM. This CDR3 contains 17 residues. V was clipped by 5 bases and J by 2 bases; unmatched bases: 5. The CDR3 DNA is TGTGCCAGCAGTCAGGGACTAGCGGGAGGACTCACAGATACGCAGTATTTT. This gives the protein CASSQGLAGGLTDTQYF.

The chain joins TRBV28 to TRBJ1-1; TRBD1 might be the D (5 bases). The CDR3 loop spans 14 amino acids. Germline CDR1 is MDHEN and CDR2 is SYDVKM. V lost 8 bases to trimming and J lost 1 base, with 14 bases between them. The CDR3 spells CASGVTAENTEAFF. CDR3 bases: TGTGCCAGCGGAGTGACAGCCGAGAACACTGAAGCTTTCTTT.

This chain connects TRBV25-1 to TRBJ1-4; D gene uncertain. Per germline, CDR1 MGHDK and CDR2 SYGVNS. The germline V and J ends were trimmed by 3 bases and 6 bases, with 11 bases remaining between them. The CDR3 has 14 residues. Here the CDR3 DNA reads TGTGCCAGCAGTGAGTCCCCTAGACATGAAAAACTGTTTTTT. Its translation: CASSESPRHEKLFF.

This clone was observed once. The gene calls are TRBV5-5 and TRBJ1-2, with D maybe TRBD1 (6 bases). From germline, CDR1 is SGHKS and CDR2 YYEKEE (reference sequence). Trimming removed 5 bases from V and 4 bases from J, with 15 bases in between. This CDR3 has 14 residues. Here the CDR3 reads CASRGRQDRYGYTF. The DNA for the CDR3 is TGTGCCAGCAGAGGCCGACAGGACCGCTATGGCTACACCTTC.

The V call is TRBV2, the J call TRBJ2-7, with TRBD1 identical over 8 bases. CDR1 is SNHLY and CDR2 is FYNNEI in the germline V gene. V lost 4 bases, J lost 6 bases, and 14 bases stayed unmatched. The CDR3 has 16 residues. The CDR3 loop reads CASSARTGTGFREQYF. The CDR3 DNA sequence: TGTGCCAGCAGTGCCCGTACCGGGACAGGTTTTCGCGAGCAGTACTTC.

The chain employs TRBV15 and TRBJ2-3, with D possibly TRBD1 on 6 matching bases. The CDR3 sequence is 16 residues long. Germline CDR1 LNHNV, CDR2 YYDKDF (reference sequence). V lost 1 base to trimming and J lost 5 bases, with 16 bases between them. The CDR3 protein is CATSRGTDLWGDTQYF. The CDR3 coding sequence is TGTGCCACCAGCAGAGGGACAGATCTTTGGGGAGATACGCAGTATTTT.

CDR3 sequence (DNA): TGTGCCAGCAGTAGTGAAGGCGGGAGACAGGAGACCCAGTACTTC. This encodes CASSSEGGRQETQYF. The genes are TRBV27 and TRBJ2-5, with 7 bases that match TRBD2. This CDR3 comprises 15 residues. The junction had 11 bases not matched to a gene; V was cut back by 5 bases and J by 5 bases. The germline CDR1 and CDR2 sequences are MNHEY and SMNVEV (reference sequence).

The chain has TRBV6-5 and TRBJ1-5, with TRBD1 matching over 9 bases. Unmatched junction bases numbered 9, after V lost 6 bases and J lost 6 bases. Germline-derived CDR1 and CDR2 are MNHEY and SVGAGI. The CDR3 is 15 amino acids. The CDR3 bases are TGTGCCAGCAGCCCATCTACAGGGGGCGGTCAGCCCCAGCATTTT. Translating gives CASSPSTGGGQPQHF.

For this clone: The identical CDR3 is also encoded by other nucleotide sequences in the sample. The rearrangement uses TRBV5-1 and TRBJ1-4, with TRBD1 as a possible D gene (5 bases). Germline values: CDR1 SGHRS, CDR2 YFSETQ. The CDR3 runs 14 residues. V lost 0 bases to trimming and J lost 2 bases, with 5 bases between them. CDR3 coding DNA: TGCGCCAGCAGCTTGGGACAGACTAATGAAAAACTGTTTTTT. Its translation: CASSLGQTNEKLFF. The full variable domain, completed using reference TRBV5-1 and TRBJ1-4, is KAGVTQTPRYLIKTRGQQVTLSCSPISGHRSVSWYQQTPGQGLQFLFEYFSETQRNKGNFPGRFSGRQFSNSRSEMNVSTLELGDSALYLCASSLGQTNEKLFFGSGTQLSVL.

V is TRBV27 and J is TRBJ2-7; possible D gene TRBD2, 6 bases. V gave up 4 bases and J gave up 5 bases, with 18 bases separating them. The CDR3 loop spans 15 amino acids. The germline V gene encodes CDR1 MNHEY and CDR2 SMNVEV (reference sequence). CDR3 bases: TGTGCCAGCAGTTCCCTCGGCCGCGGGAATCACGAGCAGTACTTC. Its translation is CASSSLGRGNHEQYF.

This sequence joins TRBV18 and TRBJ2-3; 12 bases match TRBD2. Germline lookup yields CDR1 KGHSH and CDR2 LQKENI. There are 17 residues in the CDR3. J was trimmed by 0 bases and V by 3 bases; bases with no gene match: 4. Here the CDR3 reads CASSPVGTSGSTDTQYF. The DNA for the CDR3 is TGTGCCAGCTCACCTGTGGGGACTAGCGGGAGCACAGATACGCAGTATTTT.

The CDR3 sequence: CAGGGQMNTEAFF. CDR3 bases: TGTGCCGGGGGGGGACAAATGAACACTGAAGCTTTCTTT. The J gene is TRBJ1-1, the V gene TRBV28; D possibly corresponds to TRBD1 (6 bases). The CDR3 has 13 residues. The V end was cut by 11 bases, the J end by 0 bases, with 13 bases between. Per germline, CDR1 MDHEN and CDR2 SYDVKM.

V and J are TRBV7-6 and TRBJ1-4, with no clear D. V lost 4 bases, J lost 7 bases, and 19 bases lay in between. This CDR3 spans 16 amino acids. Germline CDR1 and CDR2: SGHVS and FNYEAQ. The CDR3: CASSSPREGTSEKLFF. CDR3 sequence (DNA): TGTGCCAGCAGCTCCCCAAGGGAGGGAACTTCTGAAAAACTGTTTTTT.

This chain uses TRBV9 with TRBJ1-1, with D possibly matching TRBD1 (5 bases). Between the trimmed V and J ends, which lost 1 base and 1 base, there was a span of 11 bases. CDR3 length: 15 amino acids. Germline assignment: CDR1 SGDLS and CDR2 YYNGEE. As DNA, the CDR3 is TGTGCCAGCAGCGTACAGGGAACGACGAACACTGAAGCTTTCTTT. Its translation: CASSVQGTTNTEAFF. Using reference TRBV9 and TRBJ1-1 for the parts outside the CDR3, the full variable domain is DSGVTQTPKHLITATGQRVTLRCSPRSGDLSVYWYQQSLDQGLQFLIQYYNGEERAKGNILERFSAQQFPDLHSELNLSSLELGDSALYFCASSVQGTTNTEAFFGQGTRLTVV.

The chain couples TRBV28 to TRBJ2-1; weak D call: TRBD1 (5 bases). V was trimmed by 10 bases and J by 3 bases, leaving 13 bases between them. This CDR3 is 13 amino acids long. Germline values: CDR1 MDHEN, CDR2 SYDVKM. In DNA, the CDR3 is TGTGCCACCGAGGACAACCTCTACAATGAGCAGTTCTTC. Translation: CATEDNLYNEQFF.

This rearrangement joins TRBV28 to TRBJ2-7, with D uncertain. V shed 8 bases and J shed 2 bases, with 13 bases lying between them. This CDR3 is 13 amino acids long. The V gene's germline CDR1 is MDHEN and CDR2 SYDVKM. CDR3 coding DNA: TGTGCCAGCGGAACGCAGGTTACCTACGAGCAGTACTTC. This codes for CASGTQVTYEQYF.

The chain is built from TRBV7-3 and TRBJ2-3; 8 positions match TRBD2. V dropped 5 bases and J dropped 2; count of bases not matched to a gene: 9. The germline V gene has CDR1 SGHTA and CDR2 FQGTGA. CDR3 length: 16 amino acids. The CDR3 loop reads CASSPFGGGNTDTQYF. CDR3 DNA: TGTGCCAGCAGCCCCTTTGGCGGGGGGAACACAGATACGCAGTATTTT. The complete variable domain, with remaining parts taken from reference TRBV7-3 and TRBJ2-3, reads GAGVSQTPSNKVTEKGKYVELRCDPISGHTALYWYRQSLGQGPEFLIYFQGTGAADDSGLPNDRFFAVRPEGSVSTLKIQRTERGDSAVYLCASSPFGGGNTDTQYFGPGTRLTVL.

This clone was counted many times. The V and J genes are TRBV18 and TRBJ2-1, with 14 bases aligning to TRBD2. The CDR3 is made up of 18 amino acids. V lost 6 bases, J lost 6 bases, and 13 bases stayed unmatched. CDR1 and CDR2 (germline): KGHSH, LQKENI. The CDR3, as DNA: TGTGCCAGCTCCGGGACTAGCGGGAGAAGGTCGTCGGTCAATGAGCAGTTCTTC. It translates to CASSGTSGRRSSVNEQFF.

The V and J genes are TRBV30 and TRBJ2-7; 8 positions agree with TRBD1. CDR3 length equals 14 residues. With 1 base clipped from V and 3 bases from J, the junction kept 5 bases outside the gene matches. In germline, CDR1 is GTSNPN, CDR2 SVGIG (reference sequence). The CDR3 coding sequence is TGTGCCTGGAGTGCCCGGGGACAGGTCTACGAGCAGTACTTC. Its translation: CAWSARGQVYEQYF.

The chain recombines TRBV28 with TRBJ1-4, with 9 nucleotides matching TRBD1. The CDR3 is made up of 16 amino acids. The V segment lost 1 base and the J segment 7 bases; nucleotides outside the gene matches: 7. From germline, CDR1 is MDHEN and CDR2 SYDVKM. CDR3 in amino acids: CASSLFGTGFTEKLFF. The CDR3 DNA reads TGTGCCAGCAGTTTATTTGGGACAGGGTTTACTGAAAAACTGTTTTTT.